The 8 T cell receptor beta chains below all came from one sample that was sequenced in a study of T-cell reconstitution after alpha-beta-depleted transplantation in children. During its preparation, the TCRbeta library received unique molecular identifiers. TCRdb reanalysed the PCR reads using MiXCR and keeps one entry per CDR3 protein. The sample lists some 350,000 distinct CDR3 sequences, about 16% seen once, with approximately 44% in the top ten. The sample was PBMCs, mostly from graft donor cells, taken 360 days after TCRalphabeta/CD19-depleted stem cell transplant. Every receptor here comes from a male patient between 2 and 10 years old who had a stem cell transplant for acute lymphoblastic leukemia, so the T cells may come from the graft donor.

At least ten counts were recorded for this clonotype. The chain couples TRBV3-1 to TRBJ2-2; no clear D gene. The CDR3 has 16 residues. Trimming removed 2 bases from V and 8 bases from J, with 18 bases in between. CDR1 and CDR2 (germline): LGHDT, YNNKEL (reference sequence). The CDR3 region has the DNA TGTGCCAGCAGCCAATTGATGACCCGCGCCCAAGGGGAGCTGTTTTTT. This translates into CASSQLMTRAQGELFF.

The V and J genes are TRBV6-5 and TRBJ1-5; TRBD1 matches 7 bases. J was trimmed by 5 bases and V by 2 bases; bases with no gene match: 3. CDR3 size: 14 residues. Germline loops: CDR1 MNHEY, CDR2 SVGAGI. The CDR3 region is CASSYRDRDQPQHF. CDR3 bases: TGTGCCAGCAGTTACAGGGACAGAGATCAGCCCCAGCATTTT.

This clonotype was picked up a small number of times. This chain uses TRBV5-5 with TRBJ1-3; no clear D. CDR3 length: 15 residues. Germline lookup yields CDR1 SGHKS and CDR2 YYEKEE (reference sequence). The germline V and J ends were trimmed by 3 bases and 4 bases, with 14 bases remaining between them. CDR3 DNA: TGTGCCAGCAGCTCTGCGTGGACCCCAGGAAACACCATATATTTT. Its translation: CASSSAWTPGNTIYF.

V is TRBV27 and J is TRBJ2-7; TRBD2 aligns across 12 bases. Germline V gives CDR1 MNHEY, CDR2 SMNVEV (reference sequence). V shed 1 base and J 0 bases; nucleotides not matched to a gene: 4. The CDR3 loop spans 17 amino acids. CDR3 nucleotide sequence: TGTGCCAGCAGTTTATATGGGACTAGCGGGTCCTCCTACGAGCAGTACTTC. Amino acids: CASSLYGTSGSSYEQYF.

The CDR3 bases are TGCGCCAGCAGCTCGGTGTGGCGGGGCACCGGGGAGCTGTTTTTT. This encodes CASSSVWRGTGELFF. The chain joins TRBV4-3 to TRBJ2-2; D might be TRBD2 (6 bases). The CDR3 has 15 amino acids. CDR1 and CDR2 (germline): LGHNA, YSLEER. Trimming took 5 bases from V and 4 from J, leaving 14 bases between them.

The CDR3 loop is CASSTTLSTLGAQYF. CDR3 in DNA: TGTGCCAGCTCCACGACCCTCTCCACCCTGGGGGCCCAGTACTTC. The chain uses TRBV9 and TRBJ2-5; either TRBD1 or TRBD2 may fit D (5 bases each). Looked up from germline, CDR1 is SGDLS and CDR2 is YYNGEE. The CDR3 contains 15 residues. Trimming took 7 bases from V and 9 from J, leaving 25 bases between them.

Ten or more counts support this clonotype. This rearrangement joins TRBV28 to TRBJ1-2; D might be TRBD1 (5 bases). This CDR3 is built from 15 residues. CDR1 MDHEN and CDR2 SYDVKM come from the germline V gene. V was clipped by 4 bases and J by 4 bases, with 16 bases between them. The CDR3 spells CASSSGAGRIYGYTF. CDR3 nucleotide sequence: TGTGCCAGCAGTTCCGGGGCAGGGAGAATCTATGGCTACACCTTC.

At least ten counts were recorded for this clonotype. This chain joins TRBV12-3 or TRBV12-4 and TRBJ2-7; 10 bases line up with TRBD1. The CDR3 covers 14 residues. V shed 4 bases and J 2 bases; nucleotides not matched to a gene: 2. The CDR3 is CASSWTGGPYEQYF. CDR3 sequence (DNA): TGTGCCAGCAGTTGGACAGGGGGTCCCTACGAGCAGTACTTC.